What follows are 23 T cell receptor beta chains derived from one specimen sequenced in a study of regulatory dendritic cells for organ transplantation. Sequencing used immunoSEQ multiplex PCR; TCRdb keeps in-frame clones, though not all of them. This table holds 20,000 to 25,000 clones, 74% found once. The specimen sequenced was memory CD4+ T cells from blood. The subset: CD45RO+ memory T cells. The receptors here all came from a human donor in good health.

This clone has more than one count but fewer than ten. The chain recombines TRBV19 with TRBJ2-1; TRBD2 matches 9 bases. This CDR3 is 15 amino acids long. Germline V CDR1 and CDR2: LNHDA, SQIVND (reference sequence). The junction had 6 bases not matched to a gene; V was cut back by 6 bases and J by 3 bases. For the CDR3, the DNA is TGTGCCAGTAGGAGCCTTAGCGGGGGCTACAATGAGCAGTTCTTC. It translates to CASRSLSGGYNEQFF.

The chain joins TRBV2 to TRBJ1-6; TRBD1 matches at 7 bases. This CDR3 is 16 amino acids long. V lost 4 bases and J lost 5; bases outside the gene matches: 8. CDR1 SNHLY and CDR2 FYNNEI come from the germline V gene. The DNA of the CDR3 is TGTGCCAGCAGTGGGGGCAGGGGGTTAGATAATTCACCCCTCCACTTT. Its translation is CASSGGRGLDNSPLHF.

The rearrangement links TRBV6-1 to TRBJ2-1, with 7 bases identical to TRBD2. V trimming: 4 bases; J trimming: 9 bases; junction bases outside the gene matches: 12. CDR3 length: 15 residues. The germline gives CDR1 MNHNS, CDR2 SASEGT. Written as DNA, the CDR3 is TGTGCCAGCAGTGGGGGTGGCGGGGAGGGAAGTGAGCAGTTCTTC. This translates into CASSGGGGEGSEQFF.

The CDR3 reads CASSLIVNTEAFF. The CDR3 DNA is TGTGCCAGCAGCTTGATCGTGAACACTGAAGCTTTCTTT. V gene TRBV5-8 combines with J gene TRBJ1-1; unclear D gene. CDR1 and CDR2 (germline): SGHTS, YDEGEE. The CDR3 is made up of 13 amino acids. Trimming removed 1 base from V and 0 bases from J, with 4 bases in between. The full variable domain, completed using reference TRBV5-8 and TRBJ1-1, is EAGVTQSPTHLIKTRGQQATLRCSPISGHTSVYWYQQALGLGLQFLLWYDEGEERNRGNFPPRFSGRQFPNYSSELNVNALELEDSALYLCASSLIVNTEAFFGQGTRLTVV.

V and J are TRBV4-2 and TRBJ1-6; the match to TRBD1 covers 7 bases. This CDR3 region has 16 residues. Germline assignment: CDR1 LGHNA and CDR2 YNFKEQ. Germline trimming cut 0 bases from V and 11 bases from J; bases unmatched to any gene: 10. CDR3 sequence reads: CASSQESTGWGAPLHF. In DNA, the CDR3 is TGTGCCAGCAGCCAAGAATCGACAGGGTGGGGGGCACCCCTCCACTTT.

The chain uses TRBV10-3 and TRBJ2-5; TRBD1 agrees at 11 bases. V lost 11 bases to trimming and J lost 5 bases; unmatched junction nucleotides: 7. The germline gives CDR1 ENHRY, CDR2 SYGVKD. CDR3 length: 13 amino acids. Here the CDR3 reads CAAGQGERETQYF. The CDR3 DNA reads TGTGCCGCGGGACAGGGGGAGCGGGAGACCCAGTACTTC.

In the case of this clone: At one boundary the junction diverges from the germline segment, which might be a read error. The V and J genes are TRBV6-1 and TRBJ2-7; 9 bases are a match to TRBD1. In germline, CDR1 is MNHNS, CDR2 SASEGT. This CDR3 is 13 amino acids long. CDR3 in amino acids: CASSEWGDRACLF. The CDR3 DNA reads TGTGCCAGCAGTGAATGGGGGGACAGGGCTTGTCTCTTC.

J is TRBJ2-3 and V is TRBV4-1; 11 nucleotides agree with TRBD2. V lost 4 bases to trimming and J lost 4 bases; unmatched junction nucleotides: 7. This CDR3 spans 16 amino acids. CDR1 MGHRA and CDR2 YSYEKL come from the germline V gene. The CDR3 region has the DNA TGCGCCAGCAGCCCCAGTTTTAGCGGGGGGGCAGATACGCAGTATTTT. It yields the protein CASSPSFSGGADTQYF.

The DNA for the CDR3 is TGTGCCAGCAGCCTAACGGGACAGGCAAACACTGAAGCTTTCTTT. Translation: CASSLTGQANTEAFF. This chain uses TRBV2 with TRBJ1-1, with 8 bases lining up with TRBD1. This CDR3 is 15 amino acids long. In germline, CDR1 is SNHLY, CDR2 FYNNEI. V lost 6 bases to trimming and J lost 2 bases; unmatched junction nucleotides: 8.

The rearrangement joins TRBV2 to TRBJ2-7; TRBD1 might be the D (6 bases). Deletions cut 4 bases from V and 7 bases from J, with 14 bases between. Germline V gene lookup returns CDR1 SNHLY and CDR2 FYNNEI. The CDR3 has 13 amino acids. The CDR3 DNA is TGTGCCAGCAGTGGGACGGGGACAAATGAGCAGTACTTC. This encodes CASSGTGTNEQYF.

V gene TRBV7-8 combines with J gene TRBJ2-1; D remains ambiguous. The CDR3 runs 16 residues. V shed 4 bases and J shed 2 bases, with 15 bases lying between them. CDR1 and CDR2 (germline): SGHVS, FQNEAQ. The CDR3: CASSSRGSPPYNEQFF. In nucleotides, the CDR3 is TGTGCCAGCAGCTCCCGCGGATCCCCCCCCTACAATGAGCAGTTCTTC.

The chain recombines TRBV7-2 with TRBJ2-5; TRBD1 aligns across 7 bases. The CDR3 is 15 amino acids. The germline CDR1 and CDR2 sequences are SGHTA and FQGNSA. V lost 2 bases to trimming and J lost 2 bases; unmatched junction nucleotides: 5. The CDR3 sequence is CASSLLGQLQETQYF. The CDR3 DNA reads as TGTGCCAGCAGCTTACTGGGACAGCTACAAGAGACCCAGTACTTC.

This clone has more than one count but fewer than ten. The DNA for the CDR3 is TGTGCCAGCAGCCCCCGGGCGGGACAGACTAGGAATGAGCAGTTCTTC. Its translation: CASSPRAGQTRNEQFF. The rearrangement links TRBV5-4 to TRBJ2-1; possibly TRBD1 for D (7 bases). This CDR3 is 16 amino acids long. Germline V CDR1 and CDR2: SGHNT, YYREEE (reference sequence). V gave up 4 bases and J gave up 7 bases, with 21 bases separating them.

The CDR3 spells CASRAGLNNEQFF. The CDR3 DNA follows: TGTGCCAGCAGGGCGGGACTAAACAATGAGCAGTTCTTC. The V call is TRBV2, the J call TRBJ2-1; 7 nucleotides align to TRBD2. The CDR3 spans 13 residues. Germline lookup yields CDR1 SNHLY and CDR2 FYNNEI. The ends lost 6 bases at V and 5 bases at J; junction bases unmatched: 4.

The rearrangement links TRBV7-2 to TRBJ2-3; TRBD2 aligns across 11 bases. From germline, CDR1 is SGHTA and CDR2 FQGNSA. The CDR3 is 19 residues long. V was pared by 3 bases and J by 2 bases, with 13 bases of the junction left unmatched. This CDR3 reads CASSFRESASGGPTDTQYF. CDR3 nucleotides: TGTGCCAGCAGCTTCCGGGAGTCAGCTAGCGGGGGGCCCACAGATACGCAGTATTTT.

This sequence joins TRBV7-2 and TRBJ1-1; maybe TRBD1 (5 bases). Germline-derived CDR1 and CDR2 are SGHTA and FQGNSA. The length of the CDR3 is 16 residues. V was pared by 4 bases and J by 7 bases, with 22 bases between. CDR3 DNA: TGTGCCAGCAGCTCAGAAACTGCCGGGGGTCGTTATGAAGCTTTCTTT. Translating gives CASSSETAGGRYEAFF.

The gene calls are TRBV7-2 and TRBJ2-1; 8 nucleotides line up with TRBD1. This CDR3 spans 17 amino acids. CDR1 is SGHTA, CDR2 FQGNSA, per germline. V was clipped by 5 bases and J by 8 bases; unmatched bases: 17. CDR3 sequence reads: CASSPGTGRRFEDEQFF. CDR3 DNA: TGTGCCAGCAGCCCTGGGACAGGCCGACGGTTTGAGGATGAGCAGTTCTTC.

CDR3 protein: CASSAKGIEKLFF. DNA for the CDR3: TGTGCCAGCAGCGCGAAGGGGATTGAAAAACTGTTTTTT. The J gene is TRBJ1-4, the V gene TRBV5-4, with D tentatively TRBD1 (5 bases). CDR1 is SGHNT, CDR2 YYREEE, per germline (reference sequence). This CDR3 has 13 residues. Trimming stripped 4 bases from V and 7 bases from J, with 11 bases between.

Concerning this clone itself: Other nucleotide sequences from this sample produce the same CDR3. The chain couples TRBV10-3 to TRBJ1-5; 11 bases are shared with TRBD1. This CDR3 contains 15 residues. The V gene's germline CDR1 is ENHRY and CDR2 SYGVKD. V was clipped by 3 bases and J by 4 bases; unmatched bases: 2. CDR3 sequence reads: CAISDGQGANQPQHF. The CDR3 region has the DNA TGTGCCATCAGTGATGGACAGGGGGCAAATCAGCCCCAGCATTTT.

CDR3 DNA sequence: TGTGCCAGCAGCCAAGAGGGGGGTAACGCACCCTACGAGCAGTACTTC. Its protein is CASSQEGGNAPYEQYF. The rearrangement joins TRBV4-2 to TRBJ2-7, with a possible D match to TRBD2 (6 bases). Germline assignment: CDR1 LGHNA and CDR2 YNFKEQ. Trimming removed 0 bases at V and 2 bases at J, with 14 bases between. This CDR3 is 16 amino acids long.

This clone was seen more than once but under ten times. The gene calls are TRBV11-3 and TRBJ1-3, with 10 bases aligning to TRBD1. This CDR3 is built from 17 residues. With 5 bases clipped from V and 4 bases from J, the junction kept 11 bases outside the gene matches. Looked up from germline, CDR1 is SGHNT and CDR2 is YENEEA. The CDR3 is CASSPGTGARGGNTIYF. CDR3 DNA: TGTGCCAGCAGCCCCGGGACAGGGGCCCGCGGGGGAAACACCATATATTTT. Supplemented by reference TRBV11-3 and TRBJ1-3, the full variable domain reads EAGVVQSPRYKIIEKKQPVAFWCNPISGHNTLYWYLQNLGQGPELLIRYENEEAVDDSQLPKDRFSAERLKGVDSTLKIQPAELGDSAVYLCASSPGTGARGGNTIYFGEGSWLTVV.

The chain has TRBV5-6 and TRBJ2-1; the match to TRBD2 covers 12 bases. Germline-derived CDR1 and CDR2 are SGHDT and YYEEEE. The J segment lost 4 bases and the V segment lost 3 bases, leaving 8 bases of the junction unmatched. CDR3 length: 17 residues. As DNA, the CDR3 is TGTGCCAGCAGCTGGCGGGCTAGCGGGGGGGGATACAATGAGCAGTTCTTC. It yields the protein CASSWRASGGGYNEQFF.

The rearrangement links TRBV10-3 to TRBJ2-1; 9 bases map to TRBD2. Germline trimming cut 4 bases from V and 6 bases from J; bases unmatched to any gene: 7. Germline V gene data show CDR1 as ENHRY and CDR2 as SYGVKD. The CDR3 loop spans 15 amino acids. The CDR3 here is CAISVLAGGSNEQFF. As DNA, the CDR3 is TGTGCCATCAGTGTGCTCGCGGGGGGGTCCAATGAGCAGTTCTTC.